Sequencing of this TCR beta chain was carried out in a study of shared clonotypes between healthy human individuals. Broader study findings: Of the naive CD4 clonotypes, about 5% were shared across a few donors.

On this clone: Its matching antigen is unknown.

The repertoire was sequenced with immunoSEQ multiplex PCR; TCRdb's copy has only in-frame clones and lacks some. The sample includes roughly 1,500,000 clones, about 98% of them seen just once. The V and J ends lost 0 bases and 4 bases respectively, with 19 bases between them. Germline CDR1 MGHRA, CDR2 YSYEKL. CDR3 length: 18 residues. The rearrangement joins TRBV4-1 to TRBJ2-1; the D gene could be TRBD1 or TRBD2 (5 bases each). This clonotype was sampled from a man aged 25-40 years in good health. Sample: naive CD4+ T cells sorted from blood. Subset in this sample: CD45RA+ positively selected. The CDR3 loop is CASSQDRSPGPGYNEQFF. CDR3 sequence (DNA): TGCGCCAGCAGCCAAGATCGTTCACCGGGACCAGGATACAATGAGCAGTTCTTC.